This T cell receptor beta chain is drawn from a study of blood T cell repertoires in COVID-19. Original data processing: Amplifying reference gene primers gave estimates of nucleated cell counts. Assay: immunoSEQ multiplex PCR; the TCRdb copy retains only in-frame clones and omits some. V, J and clone size reflect that table, while D and trimming were determined from the DNA. The repertoire holds over 140,000 clones, with 76% as singletons. Sequencing was done on a sample of peripheral blood. The sequence was obtained from a woman of 80 years or more with active or convalescent COVID-19.

The CDR3 nucleotides read TGTGCCAGCAGTCCAACGACAGTTAACTATGGCTACACCTTC. Residues: CASSPTTVNYGYTF. This chain joins TRBV2 and TRBJ1-2; possibly TRBD1 for D (5 bases). Germline loops: CDR1 SNHLY, CDR2 FYNNEI. With 5 bases removed from V and 1 base from J, the gap between germline ends came to 11 bases. This CDR3 is 14 amino acids long.